The sample holds a few counts of the clone carrying this T cell receptor beta chain. Its antigen is unidentified. This sample stems from a study of response to subunit inactivated influenza vaccine. Study-level results: The authors put forward the suggestion that each seasonal influenza vaccination may bring in only a limited number of new T cells.

Germline CDR1 is LGHDT and CDR2 is YNNKEL (reference sequence). V dropped 2 bases and J dropped 2; count of bases not matched to a gene: 6. The CDR3 has 15 amino acids. TCRdb used MiXCR to reprocess the RT-PCR reads, holding one entry per CDR3 protein. Counted here are about 700,000 distinct CDR3 sequences, around 15% occurring once; the ten biggest clones make up 7.5% to 8%. This sequence was found in a man aged 50 or older who received an inactivated influenza vaccine. Sequencing used PBMCs from blood, obtained 14 days before vaccination. The chain recombines TRBV3-1 with TRBJ2-7; 7 positions match TRBD2. The DNA for the CDR3 is TGTGCCAGCAGCCAACAGCTAGCGGTAGCCTACGAGCAGTACTTC. Its protein is CASSQQLAVAYEQYF.